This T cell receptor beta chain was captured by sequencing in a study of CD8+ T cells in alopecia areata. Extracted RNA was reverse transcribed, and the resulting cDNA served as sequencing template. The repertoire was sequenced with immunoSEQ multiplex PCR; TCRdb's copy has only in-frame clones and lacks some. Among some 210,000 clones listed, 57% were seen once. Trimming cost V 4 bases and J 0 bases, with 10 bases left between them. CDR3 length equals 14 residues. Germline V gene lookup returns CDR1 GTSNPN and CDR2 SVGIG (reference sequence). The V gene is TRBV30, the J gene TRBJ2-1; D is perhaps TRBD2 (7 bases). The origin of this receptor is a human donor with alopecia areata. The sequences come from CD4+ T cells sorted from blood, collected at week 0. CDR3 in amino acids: CAWNAGASYNEQFF. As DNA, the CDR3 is TGTGCCTGGAACGCGGGGGCCTCCTACAATGAGCAGTTCTTC.